This T cell receptor (beta chain) was profiled in a study of T cells in Graves' hyperthyroidism and ophthalmopathy. Study-wide results and limits: Before onset, ophthalmopathy was predicted by the model a median approximately 6.7 months earlier.

The ends lost 5 bases at V and 0 bases at J; junction bases unmatched: 12. Germline values: CDR1 SNHLY, CDR2 FYNNEI. The CDR3 spans 18 residues. The investigators amplified TCR beta CDR3 regions from RNA transcripts. With the HTBI primer set, the TCR CDR3 went through a first round of RT-PCR. TCRdb ran MiXCR on the multiplex PCR reads and lists one entry per CDR3 protein. The sample includes about 840,000 distinct CDR3 sequences, roughly 40% of them seen just once. Concerning this clonotype: The antigen is undetermined.

Sequencing was performed on blood. The V and J genes are TRBV2 and TRBJ1-4, with 7 bases that match TRBD1. The receptor was isolated from a man aged 18 to 35 with Graves' hyperthyroidism. CDR3 coding DNA: TGTGCCAGCAGTTTTTTGCTTACAGGGGCATCAACTAATGAAAAACTGTTTTTT. Translated, it gives CASSFLLTGASTNEKLFF.